This T cell receptor (beta chain) was recorded in a study of response to subunit inactivated influenza vaccine. Regarding the study as a whole: That few new T cells are recruited by each seasonal influenza vaccination was the authors' suggestion.

This clonotype was counted many times. The target antigen is unknown. MiXCR, run by TCRdb on the RT-PCR reads, gives a single entry per CDR3 protein. The sample contains around 470,000 distinct CDR3 sequences, under 8.5% of which appear only once. The V end was cut by 6 bases, the J end by 2 bases, with 8 bases between. The CDR3 spans 11 residues. Germline assignment: CDR1 SQVTM and CDR2 ANQGSEA. This specimen consisted of PBMCs from blood, obtained about 24 months after vaccination. This receptor was identified in a man between 50 and 70 years old who received an inactivated influenza vaccine. This chain uses TRBV29-1 with TRBJ2-7; tentative D call: TRBD2 (6 bases). CDR3 sequence: CSVGGAYEQYF. CDR3 in DNA: TGCAGCGTCGGGGGAGCCTACGAGCAGTACTTC.